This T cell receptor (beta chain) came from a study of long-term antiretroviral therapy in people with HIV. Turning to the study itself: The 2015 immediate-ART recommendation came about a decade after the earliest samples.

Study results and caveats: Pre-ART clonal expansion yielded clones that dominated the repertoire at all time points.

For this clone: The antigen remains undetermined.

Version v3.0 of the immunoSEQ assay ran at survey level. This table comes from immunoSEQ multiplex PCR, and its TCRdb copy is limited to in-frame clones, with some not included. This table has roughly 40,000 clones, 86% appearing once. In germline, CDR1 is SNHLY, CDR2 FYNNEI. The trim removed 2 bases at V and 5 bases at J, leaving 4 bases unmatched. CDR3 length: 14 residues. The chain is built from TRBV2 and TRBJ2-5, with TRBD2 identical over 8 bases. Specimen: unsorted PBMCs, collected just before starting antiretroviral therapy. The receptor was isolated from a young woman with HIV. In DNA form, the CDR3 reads TGTGCCAGCAGTGAAAGCGGGAGAGGGGAGACCCAGTACTTC. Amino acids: CASSESGRGETQYF.